The clone carrying this T cell receptor beta chain appeared many times. With V trimmed by 5 bases and J by 2 bases, 5 bases remained unmatched. This CDR3 has 17 amino acids. Germline assignment: CDR1 KGHDR and CDR2 SFDVKD. The sample belongs to a study of HIV-infected patients and healthy controls. The repertoire came from unfractionated whole blood and reflected all unsorted peripheral T cells. Alpha and beta constant-region primers primed reverse transcription of about 0.5 ug RNA. Alpha and beta chain libraries were made separately by chain-specific third strand synthesis with multiplexing indices. The library had 12-nucleotide molecular identifiers formed by two random hexamers joined together. Each CDR3 protein gets one entry after TCRdb re-called the 5' RACE reads with MiXCR. The table shows roughly 20,000 distinct CDR3 sequences, with roughly an eighth occurring only once.

The sequence came from an adult in good health. Sequenced sample: blood. This chain joins TRBV24-1 and TRBJ2-3; the match to TRBD2 covers 14 bases. CDR3 sequence reads: CATSVLTSGGATDTQYF. In nucleotides, the CDR3 is TGTGCCACCAGTGTCCTGACTAGCGGGGGGGCCACAGATACGCAGTATTTT.